This T cell receptor (beta chain) was documented in a study of immune evolution from preneoplasia to lung adenocarcinoma. Only in-frame clones appear in the TCRdb table, and some are missing; sequencing was by immunoSEQ multiplex PCR. The data show roughly 4,600 clones, roughly three quarters seen once. The CDR3 length is 14 residues. Trimming shortened V by 7 bases and J by 10 bases, and 20 bases separated the two germline ends. CDR1 and CDR2 (germline): MDHEN, SYDVKM. The TCR comes from a donor at least 70 years old with lung adenocarcinoma. V is TRBV28 and J is TRBJ2-1, with a possible D match to TRBD2 (6 bases). Sequencing was carried out using FFPE adjacent normal lung tissue. CDR3 coding DNA: TGTGCCAGCAACCCCCGAAGGACTACCAGGGAGCAGTTCTTC. It codes for CASNPRRTTREQFF.